A single TCR beta chain is shown here with its context. No antigen is known for it. The data belong to a study of CD4+ T cells in melanoma. Germline V gene data show CDR1 as SGHRS and CDR2 as YFSETQ. The CDR3 sequence is 16 residues long. V shed 4 bases, J shed 3 bases, and the junction held 8 bases outside the gene matches. The protocol was immunoSEQ multiplex PCR, while the TCRdb copy is restricted to in-frame clones and leaves out a portion. The sample includes about 15,000 clones, 60% to 80% of them seen just once. Study-level points and caveats: Diverse differentiation states were reported for melanoma neoantigen-specific CD4+ T cells. A reported correlation linked neoantigen-specific CD4+ T cells to CD8+, macrophage and B cell function.

The receptor was isolated from a human donor with melanoma. This chain uses TRBV5-1 with TRBJ2-3, with 10 bases identical to TRBD2. The specimen sequenced was cells from a culture (not recorded whether cultured in vitro). The CDR3 region is CASSPSGGGRTDTQYF. In DNA form, the CDR3 reads TGCGCCAGCAGCCCCAGCGGGGGGGGGAGGACAGATACGCAGTATTTT.